The 7 T cell receptor beta chains presented below share a single source sample, sequenced in a study of blood T cell repertoires in COVID-19. TCRdb's table, derived via immunoSEQ multiplex PCR, lists solely in-frame clones and lacks some. The sample shows approximately 300,000 clones, over 85% of them seen only once. Sequenced: PBMCs or T cells enriched from blood (not recorded which). The receptors originated from a man between 60 and 70 years old who had recovered from COVID-19.

This clone has just one count. J is TRBJ2-7 and V is TRBV7-8, with 7 bases fitting TRBD1. The germline gives CDR1 SGHVS, CDR2 FQNEAQ. This CDR3 has 13 amino acids. Trimming took 7 bases from V and 5 from J; bases not matched to a gene: 8. CDR3 sequence: CASIRLQGNEQYF. The CDR3 bases are TGTGCCAGCATCCGACTACAGGGGAACGAGCAGTACTTC.

The rearrangement links TRBV9 to TRBJ2-5, with D possibly TRBD1 on 5 matching bases. V was trimmed by 0 bases and J by 4 bases, leaving 10 bases between them. From germline, CDR1 is SGDLS and CDR2 YYNGEE. The CDR3 runs 14 residues. The CDR3 coding sequence is TGTGCCAGCAGCGTAGCTGGACACGGAGAGACCCAGTACTTC. Protein: CASSVAGHGETQYF.

V gene TRBV5-4 combines with J gene TRBJ1-3; possible D gene TRBD1, 6 bases. Germline assignment: CDR1 SGHNT and CDR2 YYREEE (reference sequence). V was cut by 4 bases and J by 0 bases, with 11 bases left in between. This CDR3 spans 15 amino acids. Here the CDR3 DNA reads TGTGCCAGCAGCGGGGGCAGGGACTCTGGAAACACCATATATTTT. This sequence encodes CASSGGRDSGNTIYF.

The chain couples TRBV9 to TRBJ2-7; TRBD2 matches 13 bases. The length of the CDR3 is 18 residues. V lost 4 bases to trimming and J lost 3 bases; unmatched junction nucleotides: 13. The germline V gene encodes CDR1 SGDLS and CDR2 YYNGEE. The CDR3 here is CASSHGLAGEDFYYEQYF. Here the CDR3 DNA reads TGTGCCAGCAGCCATGGACTAGCGGGAGAGGATTTTTACTACGAGCAGTACTTC.

The chain carries TRBV7-9 and TRBJ1-5; D is unclear. Germline V gene sequence: CDR1 SEHNR, CDR2 FQNEAQ (reference sequence). This CDR3 is built from 15 residues. V was trimmed by 1 base and J by 3 bases, leaving 10 bases between them. In DNA, the CDR3 is TGTGCCAGCAGCTTAGACAGAACGTACAATCAGCCCCAGCATTTT. It is translated as CASSLDRTYNQPQHF.

This clone was picked up a small number of times. The chain combines TRBV2 with TRBJ1-5; D remains ambiguous. This CDR3 is built from 13 residues. Germline values: CDR1 SNHLY, CDR2 FYNNEI. The germline V and J ends were trimmed by 6 bases and 7 bases, with 13 bases remaining between them. For the CDR3, the DNA is TGTGCCAGCAGGGGTGACCGGAGACAGCCCCAGCATTTT. Amino acid sequence: CASRGDRRQPQHF.

The rearrangement links TRBV30 to TRBJ1-6; no clear D gene. V was cut by 3 bases and J by 9 bases, with 12 bases left in between. The CDR3 consists of 13 residues. Per the germline V gene, CDR1 is GTSNPN and CDR2 is SVGIG (reference sequence). CDR3: CAWRVGTGSPLHF. As DNA, the CDR3 is TGTGCCTGGAGAGTCGGTACGGGTTCACCCCTCCACTTT.